This T cell receptor (beta chain) was recovered during a study of CD8 T cells in Susac syndrome. RNA was extracted with the RNeasy kit, and a quantity of roughly 0.45 to 1 ug was reverse transcribed using random hexamers. By means of immunoSEQ multiplex PCR, TCR beta CDR3 spanning 54 Vbeta and 13 Jbeta underwent amplification. TCRdb analysed the immunoSEQ multiplex PCR reads with MiXCR anew, one entry per CDR3 protein. The table lists some 260,000 distinct CDR3 sequences, about 85% of them singletons. The CDR3 has 16 amino acids. After removal of 1 base from V and 5 bases from J, the junction contained 6 bases not matched to a gene. The germline V gene has CDR1 MGHRA and CDR2 YSYEKL. Relapsing-remitting disease, either stable or active, was present in the treatment-naive patients who were the multiple sclerosis controls.

The sample taken for sequencing was CD8+ T cells from PBMCs. The rearrangement uses TRBV4-1 and TRBJ2-2, with 8 bases fitting TRBD2. The sequence was obtained from a human donor with multiple sclerosis. The DNA for the CDR3 is TGCGCCAGCAGCCAAGCCGGGACTAGGAGTACCGGGGAGCTGTTTTTT. Its protein is CASSQAGTRSTGELFF.